These 19 T cell receptor beta chains came from one sample sequenced in a study of blood T cell repertoires in COVID-19 (dated by TCRdb to between 2020 and 2021). Library preparation employed the immunoSEQ multiplex PCR assay. Entries here come from immuneACCESS through TCRdb and include only in-frame sequences with V and J called. Some clones fail to appear in such tables; in the studies checked, an unresolved V gene covers under half of the shortfall, and the cause of the remainder is unknown. The sample yields about 440,000 clones; roughly 91% were counted once. In total, the top ten clones hold around 0.6% of the sample. The sequencing sample was made of PBMCs or T cells enriched from blood (not recorded which). Receptor source: a man between 18 and 35 years old who had recovered from COVID-19.

The chain uses TRBV7-2 and TRBJ2-1; 11 bases align to TRBD2. J lost 15 bases, V lost 6 bases, and 19 bases had no gene match. Germline CDR1 SGHTA, CDR2 FQGNSA. The CDR3 consists of 16 residues. CDR3 in amino acids: CASRLTPTSGIDGRFF. The CDR3 nucleotides are TGTGCCAGCAGGCTAACCCCGACTAGCGGGATCGATGGGCGGTTCTTC.

The rearrangement links TRBV19 to TRBJ1-2, with 10 positions matching TRBD1. The germline gives CDR1 LNHDA, CDR2 SQIVND (reference sequence). The CDR3 extends over 17 amino acids. J was trimmed by 2 bases and V by 9 bases; bases with no gene match: 15. The CDR3 spells CASHPETGTGVNYGYTF. The CDR3 coding sequence is TGTGCCAGCCACCCTGAAACCGGGACAGGGGTCAACTATGGCTACACCTTC.

The chain has TRBV2 and TRBJ1-5; D perhaps matches TRBD1 (6 bases). This CDR3 spans 16 amino acids. Per the germline V gene, CDR1 is SNHLY and CDR2 is FYNNEI. V gave up 3 bases and J gave up 0 bases, with 12 bases separating them. Written as DNA, the CDR3 is TGTGCCAGCAGTGAGGGGGCGGCCTATAGCAATCAGCCCCAGCATTTT. Encoded protein: CASSEGAAYSNQPQHF. The full variable domain, in which reference TRBV2 and TRBJ1-5 provide the parts outside the CDR3, is EPEVTQTPSHQVTQMGQEVILRCVPISNHLYFYWYRQILGQKVEFLVSFYNNEISEKSEIFDDQFSVERPDGSNFTLKIRSTKLEDSAMYFCASSEGAAYSNQPQHFGDGTRLSIL.

The CDR3 loop is CASSPTPVGSGYEQYF. CDR3 nucleotides: TGTGCCAGCAGTCCAACCCCAGTTGGGAGTGGCTACGAGCAGTACTTC. This chain joins TRBV27 and TRBJ2-7; possible D gene TRBD2, 5 bases. The CDR3 contains 16 residues. Germline CDR1 MNHEY, CDR2 SMNVEV (reference sequence). V was cut by 5 bases and J by 3 bases, with 20 bases left in between.

The chain recombines TRBV19 with TRBJ1-6, with D possibly matching TRBD1 (6 bases). From germline, CDR1 is LNHDA and CDR2 SQIVND (reference sequence). The CDR3 runs to 14 residues. Trimming removed 10 bases from V and 7 bases from J, with 17 bases in between. This chain's CDR3 is CATKQEGVNSPLHF. In DNA, the CDR3 is TGTGCCACCAAACAAGAGGGGGTGAATTCACCCCTCCACTTT.

The V call is TRBV28, the J call TRBJ1-1, with D unclear. Deletions cut 2 bases from V and 6 bases from J, with 7 bases between. Germline CDR1 is MDHEN and CDR2 is SYDVKM. The CDR3 extends over 12 amino acids. Here the CDR3 DNA reads TGTGCCAGCAGTTTACTCCCCCCTGAAGCTTTCTTT. It specifies CASSLLPPEAFF.

The gene calls are TRBV10-3 and TRBJ1-4, with D unclear. Looked up from germline, CDR1 is ENHRY and CDR2 is SYGVKD. The length of the CDR3 is 13 residues. V dropped 3 bases and J dropped 7 bases, with 9 bases sitting between them. CDR3 region: CAISDTVGEKLFF. The DNA of the CDR3 is TGTGCCATCAGTGATACAGTAGGTGAAAAACTGTTTTTT.

The gene calls are TRBV24-1 and TRBJ2-3, with TRBD2 as a possible D gene (5 bases). V was trimmed by 9 bases and J by 2 bases, leaving 11 bases between them. This CDR3 has 13 amino acids. Germline CDR1 and CDR2: KGHDR and SFDVKD. This chain's CDR3 is CATVRGSTDTQYF. The CDR3 bases are TGTGCCACCGTCCGGGGATCCACAGATACGCAGTATTTT.

This chain uses TRBV29-1 with TRBJ1-4, with TRBD1 identical over 8 bases. Germline lookup yields CDR1 SQVTM and CDR2 ANQGSEA. The CDR3 is made up of 13 amino acids. Losses at the gene ends were 5 bases for V and 3 bases for J; bases not matched to a gene: 2. CDR3 loop: CSVQQGANEKLFF. The DNA for the CDR3 is TGCAGCGTTCAACAGGGGGCTAATGAAAAACTGTTTTTT.

The chain has TRBV11-2 and TRBJ1-1; D gene ambiguous. Germline values: CDR1 SGHAT, CDR2 FQNNGV. CDR3 length: 16 amino acids. V shed 2 bases and J shed 0 bases, with 13 bases lying between them. The CDR3 spells CASSLRDRRMNTEAFF. Written as DNA, the CDR3 is TGTGCCAGCAGCTTAAGGGATCGGAGGATGAACACTGAAGCTTTCTTT.

The V gene is TRBV5-1, the J gene TRBJ1-1; D may be TRBD1 (5 bases). Trimming cost V 2 bases and J 5 bases, with 19 bases left between them. From germline, CDR1 is SGHRS and CDR2 YFSETQ. The CDR3 has 16 residues. CDR3 nucleotide sequence: TGCGCCAGCAGCTTTCTCCCCCTTTTGGGGGGGACTGAAGCTTTCTTT. This translates into CASSFLPLLGGTEAFF.

This rearrangement joins TRBV10-3 to TRBJ1-1; 9 bases align to TRBD1. The germline CDR1 and CDR2 sequences are ENHRY and SYGVKD. The CDR3 sequence is 15 residues long. The junction had 7 bases not matched to a gene; V was cut back by 6 bases and J by 2 bases. The CDR3 DNA is TGTGCCATCAGAAGGGACAGGGATTACAACACTGAAGCTTTCTTT. This codes for CAIRRDRDYNTEAFF.

This clone has just a few counts. The chain joins TRBV5-1 to TRBJ2-1, with D possibly TRBD2 on 5 matching bases. CDR3 length: 15 amino acids. Germline V lookup: CDR1 SGHRS, CDR2 YFSETQ. V was cut by 5 bases and J by 0 bases, with 12 bases left in between. The CDR3, as DNA: TGCGCCAGCAGACTAGACATAACCTCCTACAATGAGCAGTTCTTC. This sequence encodes CASRLDITSYNEQFF.

V gene TRBV6-5 combines with J gene TRBJ1-3; D gene ambiguous. Trimming removed 7 bases from V and 0 bases from J, with 10 bases in between. Germline values: CDR1 MNHEY, CDR2 SVGAGI. The CDR3 sequence is 14 residues long. CDR3 residues: CASTRSASGNTIYF. The CDR3 nucleotides read TGTGCCAGCACTCGCAGCGCCTCTGGAAACACCATATATTTT.

This chain links TRBV9 with TRBJ2-1; 8 positions match TRBD2. The CDR3 runs to 18 residues. V shed 0 bases and J 4 bases; nucleotides not matched to a gene: 12. CDR1 and CDR2 from the germline V gene are SGDLS and YYNGEE. CDR3 nucleotides: TGTGCCAGCAGCGTAGCCCCATTTGGAGCGGGGGTGTACAATGAGCAGTTCTTC. Its translation: CASSVAPFGAGVYNEQFF.

The V gene is TRBV30, the J gene TRBJ2-1; D unresolved. From germline, CDR1 is GTSNPN and CDR2 SVGIG (reference sequence). The CDR3 is made up of 13 amino acids. V was shortened by 2 bases and J by 0 bases, with 5 bases between the two germline ends. DNA of the CDR3: TGTGCCTGGAGTCCGAGCTCCTACAATGAGCAGTTCTTC. Protein: CAWSPSSYNEQFF. Full variable domain (missing parts from reference TRBV30 and TRBJ2-1): SQTIHQWPATLVQPVGSPLSLECTVEGTSNPNLYWYRQAAGRGLQLLFYSVGIGQISSEVPQNLSASRPQDRQFILSSKKLLLSDSGFYLCAWSPSSYNEQFFGPGTRLTVL.

This chain links TRBV27 with TRBJ2-1; 7 bases map to TRBD1. The CDR3 spans 16 residues. V shed 4 bases, J shed 0 bases, and the junction held 6 bases outside the gene matches. CDR1 and CDR2 from the germline V gene are MNHEY and SMNVEV (reference sequence). The CDR3 region has the DNA TGTGCCAGCAGTTCCGAGGGGGCTACCTCCTACAATGAGCAGTTCTTC. Translating it yields CASSSEGATSYNEQFF.

This chain connects TRBV7-9 to TRBJ1-2; D remains unclear. Germline V gene lookup returns CDR1 SEHNR and CDR2 FQNEAQ (reference sequence). This CDR3 region has 15 residues. Trimming shortened V by 1 base and J by 3 bases, and 12 bases separated the two germline ends. CDR3 region: CASSLVLDWDYGYTF. The DNA of the CDR3 is TGTGCCAGCAGCTTAGTACTAGATTGGGACTATGGCTACACCTTC.

The chain is built from TRBV10-3 and TRBJ1-2; 7 nucleotides line up with TRBD1. Trimming took 6 bases from V and 8 from J; bases not matched to a gene: 9. The V gene's germline CDR1 is ENHRY and CDR2 SYGVKD. The CDR3 loop spans 13 amino acids. The CDR3 region is CAISLDRVGGYTF. CDR3 nucleotides: TGTGCCATCAGCCTCGACAGGGTTGGCGGCTACACCTTC.